This TCR beta chain is drawn from a study of blood T cell repertoires in COVID-19. Study-wide background: Samples representing acute and convalescent COVID-19 were sourced from the United States, Italy and Spain. Sources were T cells, B-cell-depleted T cells, or PBMCs; the material itself was cDNA or gDNA.

Trimming removed 5 bases at V and 5 bases at J, with 15 bases between. Germline CDR1 is MNHEY and CDR2 is SVGAGI. This CDR3 contains 14 residues. Study processing details: How many nucleated cells were present was estimated from reference gene primer amplification. Libraries were prepared by immunoSEQ multiplex PCR; TCRdb keeps only in-frame clonotypes and omits some of them. From that table come the V and J calls and clone size; the DNA was used to work out D and trimming. The sample carries approximately 160,000 clones, roughly 80% recorded once. The rearrangement uses TRBV6-5 and TRBJ2-5; TRBD2 might be the D (6 bases). The origin of this receptor is a woman over 75 with acute or convalescent COVID-19. The sample taken for sequencing was peripheral blood. CDR3 amino acids: CASSPRRRVETQYF. Here the CDR3 DNA reads TGTGCCAGCAGTCCCAGGAGGAGGGTGGAGACCCAGTACTTC.